This T cell receptor beta chain was captured by sequencing in a study of blood T cell repertoires in COVID-19. Authors' methods: Nucleated cell counts were estimated from reference gene primer amplification. The repertoire was sequenced with immunoSEQ multiplex PCR; TCRdb's copy has only in-frame clones and lacks some. From that table come the V and J calls and clone size; the DNA was used to work out D and trimming. The sample holds some 43,000 clones; over 80% are singletons and the top ten take about 16%. The origin of this receptor is a man aged 60 to 69 with active COVID-19. Input material: peripheral blood.

This CDR3 reads CASSEQGGTDTQYF. CDR3 bases: TGTGCCAGCAGTGAGCAGGGGGGCACAGATACGCAGTATTTT. The chain is built from TRBV6-4 and TRBJ2-3, with TRBD1 matching over 7 bases. Germline V gene data show CDR1 as MRHNA and CDR2 as SNTAGT. V dropped 3 bases and J dropped 1; count of bases not matched to a gene: 1. CDR3 length equals 14 residues.